This T cell receptor (beta chain) is drawn from a study of naive and memory T cell subsets. Two oligonucleotides, mixed equimolar, formed the beta constant-region primer covering TRBC1 and TRBC2. Four rounds of PCR amplified the ligated cDNA using nested alpha and beta constant-region primers plus SP2. TCRdb re-called the UMI-ligation and nested PCR reads through MiXCR, storing one row per CDR3 protein. The sample comprises about 160,000 distinct CDR3 sequences, roughly 22% of which are singletons, and 0.11% rests with the top ten. Broader study findings: Possibly reflecting memory cells re-expressing CD45RA, a few larger clonotypes occurred in naive repertoires, especially CD8. Between naive and memory subsets, TCR abundance power law exponents differed. Over 95% of naive TCR sequences appeared only once after error correction, unlike memory subsets. Clonotypes here are unpaired alpha or beta chain sequences.

The V gene lost 3 bases and the J gene lost 1 base, with 8 bases spanning the gap. The CDR3 loop spans 14 amino acids. Germline CDR1 reads LNHDA; CDR2 reads SQIVND (reference sequence). Note on this clonotype: Its antigen remains unknown.

Sequenced: naive CD4+ T cells from blood. The gene calls are TRBV19 and TRBJ2-3; D ambiguous. This receptor was identified in a human donor in good health. CDR3 nucleotide sequence: TGTGCCAGTAGTATGGACCTGGGCACAGATACGCAGTATTTT. Residues: CASSMDLGTDTQYF.